A selection of T cell receptor beta chains follows, all from one sample in a study of identical twins. From the 5' RACE reads, TCRdb called clonotypes with MiXCR, one entry per CDR3 protein. The sample contains 450,000 or so distinct CDR3 sequences, 14% of which appear only once. These sequences were also reported in another study, on yellow fever vaccine responses in identical twins.

Sample: CD4+ T cells sorted from blood. These receptors were taken from a woman younger than 30 in good health. Both conserved end residues are part of each CDR3. Each record gives: clone size, J gene, V gene, D gene, CDR3 protein, CDR3 DNA. A D gene is named only where the DNA matches it firmly. Clone size is given for some rows only: seen once, a few or many times, or a class if the clone is expanded.

few | TRBJ2-3 | TRBV20-1 | - | CSARGGSSADTQYF | TGCAGTGCTAGAGGTGGATCCTCCGCAGATACGCAGTATTTT
- | TRBJ2-5 | TRBV6-6 | - | CASNQPVQETQYF | TGTGCCAGCAATCAGCCGGTACAAGAGACCCAGTACTTC
few | TRBJ2-1 | TRBV4-2 | - | CASSQEGGTLYNEQFF | TGTGCCAGCAGCCAAGAGGGCGGGACTCTTTACAATGAGCAGTTCTTC
many | TRBJ2-1 | TRBV5-1 | TRBD1 | CASSSPGTGVQFF | TGCGCCAGCAGCTCCCCCGGGACAGGGGTTCAGTTCTTC
many | TRBJ2-2 | TRBV7-2 | TRBD2 | CASSLAGGGLGTGELFF | TGTGCCAGCAGCCTAGCGGGAGGAGGCTTAGGCACCGGGGAGCTGTTTTTT
- | TRBJ2-3 | TRBV11-2 | TRBD2 | CASRYSGSVDTQYF | TGTGCCAGCAGATATAGCGGGAGCGTAGATACGCAGTATTTT
- | TRBJ2-2 | TRBV25-1 | - | CASSDRPEHGELFF | TGTGCCAGCAGTGATCGGCCAGAGCACGGGGAGCTGTTTTTT
few | TRBJ1-1 | TRBV12-3/TRBV12-4 | - | CASRLDGAEAFF | TGTGCCAGCAGACTGGACGGAGCTGAAGCTTTCTTT
few | TRBJ2-1 | TRBV29-1 | TRBD2 | CSVVGGTSRYNEQFF | TGCAGCGTTGTGGGAGGGACTAGCAGGTACAATGAGCAGTTCTTC
many | TRBJ2-1 | TRBV6-1 | TRBD2 | CASTPTSGYNEQFF | TGTGCCAGCACCCCAACTAGCGGCTACAATGAGCAGTTCTTC
- | TRBJ2-3 | TRBV29-1 | - | CSVADLTQYF | TGCAGCGTTGCCGACCTTACGCAGTATTTT
few | TRBJ1-4 | TRBV7-2 | - | CASSYGGENEKLFF | TGTGCCAGCAGCTATGGGGGGGAGAATGAAAAACTGTTTTTT
many | TRBJ2-7 | TRBV10-3 | - | CAISESMGGNSRSEQYF | TGTGCCATCAGTGAGTCAATGGGTGGGAATTCCCGCTCCGAGCAGTACTTC
- | TRBJ2-2 | TRBV6-5 | - | CASRIGTGELFF | TGTGCCAGCAGAATAGGAACCGGGGAGCTGTTTTTT
- | TRBJ2-1 | TRBV12-3/TRBV12-4 | TRBD2 | CASSSPGLAGGASSYNEQFF | TGTGCCAGCAGTTCCCCGGGACTAGCGGGAGGCGCGAGCTCCTACAATGAGCAGTTCTTC
- | TRBJ2-3 | TRBV6-2/TRBV6-3 | - | CASTSSYTQYF | TGTGCCAGCACCTCATCATATACGCAGTATTTT
- | TRBJ2-3 | TRBV6-2/TRBV6-3 | - | CASSYSVRVPTDTQYF | TGTGCCAGCAGTTACTCGGTGAGGGTACCCACAGATACGCAGTATTTT
few | TRBJ2-2 | TRBV19 | TRBD1 | CASSPWTGNTGELFF | TGTGCCAGTAGCCCGTGGACAGGGAACACCGGGGAGCTGTTTTTT
many | TRBJ2-1 | TRBV5-1 | TRBD1 | CASSLPGQGYNEQFF | TGCGCCAGCAGCCTTCCGGGACAGGGCTACAATGAGCAGTTCTTC
- | TRBJ2-7 | TRBV2 | TRBD2 | CASRERLAGASYEQYF | TGTGCCAGCAGAGAGAGACTAGCGGGGGCAAGCTACGAGCAGTACTTC
- | TRBJ2-7 | TRBV12-3/TRBV12-4 | - | CASTAHGGLSYEQYF | TGTGCCAGCACCGCCCACGGGGGCTTATCCTACGAGCAGTACTTC
- | TRBJ2-7 | TRBV7-6 | TRBD2 | CASSSGTSRNEQYF | TGTGCCAGCAGCTCCGGGACTAGCCGCAACGAGCAGTACTTC
few | TRBJ2-3 | TRBV5-1 | - | CASSRGDPRDTQYF | TGCGCCAGCAGCCGCGGGGACCCCAGAGATACGCAGTATTTT
few | TRBJ2-2 | TRBV5-1 | TRBD1 | CASSGTGTANTGELFF | TGCGCCAGCAGCGGAACCGGGACAGCGAACACCGGGGAGCTGTTTTTT
- | TRBJ2-1 | TRBV5-5 | TRBD2 | CASSSGTSWYDEQFF | TGTGCCAGCAGCTCCGGGACTAGCTGGTATGATGAGCAGTTCTTC
few | TRBJ1-3 | TRBV4-3 | - | CASSQDWDGNTIYF | TGCGCCAGCAGCCAAGATTGGGACGGAAACACCATATATTTT
few | TRBJ2-7 | TRBV12-3/TRBV12-4 | TRBD1 | CASSLRGQDLSEQYF | TGTGCCAGCAGTTTAAGGGGACAGGACCTGAGCGAGCAGTACTTC
few | TRBJ1-5 | TRBV12-3/TRBV12-4 | - | CASRAFGDQPQHF | TGTGCCAGCAGGGCCTTCGGGGATCAGCCCCAGCATTTT
- | TRBJ2-1 | TRBV6-5 | TRBD2 | CASSYSTSGNNEQFF | TGTGCCAGCAGTTACTCAACTAGCGGAAACAATGAGCAGTTCTTC
few | TRBJ2-7 | TRBV7-9 | TRBD2 | CASSYTSGVSYEQYF | TGTGCCAGCAGCTATACTAGCGGGGTCTCCTACGAGCAGTACTTC
many | TRBJ2-5 | TRBV12-3/TRBV12-4 | TRBD1 | CASSGGQGPQETQYF | TGTGCCAGCAGTGGCGGACAGGGGCCACAAGAGACCCAGTACTTC
- | TRBJ1-1 | TRBV6-1 | - | CASSPEWNTEAFF | TGTGCCAGCAGCCCTGAATGGAACACTGAAGCTTTCTTT
few | TRBJ2-7 | TRBV6-5 | TRBD2 | CASSYSGTSQQPYEQYF | TGTGCCAGCAGTTACTCCGGGACTAGCCAACAACCCTACGAGCAGTACTTC
- | TRBJ1-6 | TRBV5-1 | - | CASSLATGLHSPLHF | TGCGCCAGCAGCTTGGCCACAGGTCTCCATTCACCCCTCCACTTT
few | TRBJ2-3 | TRBV10-3 | - | CAISERGTSTDTQYF | TGTGCCATCAGTGAAAGAGGGACTAGCACAGATACGCAGTATTTT
few | TRBJ2-3 | TRBV5-1 | TRBD1 | CASSTGTGKFTDTQYF | TGCGCCAGCAGCACTGGGACAGGGAAGTTCACAGATACGCAGTATTTT
- | TRBJ2-2 | TRBV5-1 | TRBD1 | CASSYEGAGLAGELFF | TGCGCCAGCAGCTACGAGGGGGCGGGCCTCGCCGGGGAGCTGTTTTTT
many | TRBJ2-3 | TRBV24-1 | TRBD2 | CATSDPSGSGDTQYF | TGTGCCACCAGTGATCCCAGCGGGAGCGGAGATACGCAGTATTTT
- | TRBJ1-2 | TRBV5-1 | TRBD1 | CASSSDRGRNYGYTF | TGCGCCAGCAGCTCAGACAGGGGGAGAAACTATGGCTACACCTTC
few | TRBJ2-2 | TRBV14 | - | CASSQDTGSRGELFF | TGTGCCAGCAGCCAAGATACAGGCTCTCGCGGGGAGCTGTTTTTT
- | TRBJ1-2 | TRBV24-1 | - | CATSDPTGPHTF | TGTGCCACCAGTGATCCAACAGGTCCGCACACCTTC
- | TRBJ2-5 | TRBV7-2 | TRBD2 | CASSLGGRQTQYF | TGTGCCAGCAGCTTAGGCGGGAGACAGACCCAGTACTTC
- | TRBJ2-7 | TRBV7-2 | TRBD2 | CASSLAISGSPYEQYF | TGTGCCAGCAGCTTAGCGATCAGCGGGAGTCCCTACGAGCAGTACTTC
- | TRBJ2-7 | TRBV15 | TRBD1 | CATSRSRGSEQYF | TGTGCCACCAGCAGATCCAGGGGGAGCGAGCAGTACTTC
few | TRBJ2-2 | TRBV20-1 | - | CSAREGGGELFF | TGCAGTGCTAGAGAGGGGGGCGGGGAGCTGTTTTTT
- | TRBJ1-1 | TRBV7-2 | - | CASSLRGGITEAFF | TGTGCCAGCAGCTTAAGGGGAGGTATCACTGAAGCTTTCTTT
- | TRBJ2-7 | TRBV7-2 | TRBD2 | CASSSSSGRAVEQYF | TGTGCCAGCAGCTCCTCTAGCGGGAGGGCCGTCGAGCAGTACTTC